These 17 T cell receptor beta chains were sequenced from one sample in a study of cytomegalovirus exposure and HLA in healthy donors. A multiplex PCR was run with 60 Vbeta primers and 13 Jbeta primers. TCRdb's table, derived via immunoSEQ multiplex PCR, lists solely in-frame clones and lacks some. The profile covers tens of thousands of clones, with 80% to 90% appearing a single time and 9% to 13% taken by the ten largest. Source material: PBMCs. All receptors derive from a young woman in good health and CMV-seropositive.

This clone was counted a single time. V and J are TRBV19 and TRBJ2-1; 8 nucleotides line up with TRBD2. Germline V gene lookup returns CDR1 LNHDA and CDR2 SQIVND (reference sequence). This CDR3 is built from 14 residues. The V segment lost 2 bases and the J segment 9 bases; nucleotides outside the gene matches: 6. This chain's CDR3 is CASSILGRATEQFF. CDR3 sequence (DNA): TGTGCCAGTAGTATACTCGGGAGGGCCACTGAGCAGTTCTTC.

The chain employs TRBV7-2 and TRBJ2-7; the match to TRBD2 covers 10 bases. The J segment lost 7 bases and the V segment lost 4 bases, leaving 19 bases of the junction unmatched. CDR3 length: 18 amino acids. Germline V CDR1 and CDR2: SGHTA, FQGNSA. The CDR3 reads CASSYSLPSSGSRGEQYF. CDR3 DNA sequence: TGTGCCAGCAGCTACTCCCTACCCTCTAGCGGGAGTCGGGGTGAGCAGTACTTC. The full variable domain, its missing parts supplied by reference TRBV7-2 and TRBJ2-7, is GAGVSQSPSNKVTEKGKDVELRCDPISGHTALYWYRQSLGQGLEFLIYFQGNSAPDKSGLPSDRFSAERTGGSVSTLTIQRTQQEDSAVYLCASSYSLPSSGSRGEQYFGPGTRLTVT.

The rearrangement joins TRBV11-2 to TRBJ1-1; perhaps TRBD1 as D (5 bases). This CDR3 has 14 residues. V dropped 1 base and J dropped 1 base, with 7 bases sitting between them. Looked up from germline, CDR1 is SGHAT and CDR2 is FQNNGV. Written as DNA, the CDR3 is TGTGCCAGCAGCTTAGGCCAGGGGAACACTGAAGCTTTCTTT. As protein: CASSLGQGNTEAFF.

The V gene is TRBV25-1, the J gene TRBJ2-5, with D possibly being TRBD2 (5 bases). The CDR3 runs 12 residues. Trimming took 7 bases from V and 1 from J, leaving 7 bases between them. Germline loops: CDR1 MGHDK, CDR2 SYGVNS. This chain's CDR3 is CASTGSQETQYF. The CDR3 DNA follows: TGTGCCAGCACGGGATCCCAAGAGACCCAGTACTTC.

The chain combines TRBV5-5 with TRBJ2-5; 7 positions match TRBD1. Germline trimming cut 5 bases from V and 5 bases from J; bases unmatched to any gene: 9. The CDR3 extends over 14 amino acids. The V gene's germline CDR1 is SGHKS and CDR2 YYEKEE (reference sequence). CDR3 sequence: CASRTGTWGETQYF. The CDR3 coding sequence is TGTGCCAGCAGGACAGGGACGTGGGGGGAGACCCAGTACTTC.

The V and J genes are TRBV9 and TRBJ2-3, with D perhaps matching TRBD1 (6 bases). CDR1 SGDLS and CDR2 YYNGEE come from the germline V gene. Between the trimmed V and J ends, which lost 3 bases and 2 bases, there was a span of 16 bases. This CDR3 contains 16 residues. CDR3 DNA sequence: TGTGCCAGCAGCGGTAAAAGGGACATTCCCACAGATACGCAGTATTTT. It codes for CASSGKRDIPTDTQYF.

This clone has only one observation. The rearrangement joins TRBV14 to TRBJ2-3; 9 nucleotides line up with TRBD1. The CDR3 extends over 16 amino acids. Unmatched junction bases numbered 8, after V lost 5 bases and J lost 2 bases. Germline V CDR1 and CDR2: SGHDN, FVKESK. Written as DNA, the CDR3 is TGTGCCAGCAGCATGCAGACAGGGGGTTACACAGATACGCAGTATTTT. It yields the protein CASSMQTGGYTDTQYF.

The chain couples TRBV7-8 to TRBJ1-2; TRBD1 aligns across 11 bases. CDR1 and CDR2 from the germline V gene are SGHVS and FQNEAQ. The CDR3 runs 17 residues. The junction had 15 bases not matched to a gene; V was cut back by 2 bases and J by 10 bases. The CDR3 sequence: CASSLKWTGGAGQDYTF. The CDR3 DNA reads as TGTGCCAGCAGCTTAAAATGGACAGGGGGCGCGGGCCAAGACTACACCTTC.

V gene TRBV10-3 combines with J gene TRBJ2-5, with 7 bases that match TRBD1. Per germline, CDR1 ENHRY and CDR2 SYGVKD. The CDR3 covers 12 residues. J gave up 5 bases and V 8 bases, and 5 bases lay outside the gene matches. This CDR3 is CAIADRVETQYF. For the CDR3, the DNA is TGTGCCATCGCTGACAGGGTCGAGACCCAGTACTTC.

The chain couples TRBV10-2 to TRBJ2-2; the match to TRBD2 covers 10 bases. The CDR3 runs 15 residues. The ends lost 6 bases at V and 8 bases at J; junction bases unmatched: 9. Per germline, CDR1 WSHSY and CDR2 SAAADI. The DNA of the CDR3 is TGCGCCAGCAGAAGGACTAGCGGCACATCTGGGGAGCTGTTTTTT. Translating it yields CASRRTSGTSGELFF.

The chain couples TRBV2 to TRBJ1-3, with a possible D match to TRBD1 (5 bases). The CDR3 length is 16 residues. V was trimmed by 2 bases and J by 7 bases, leaving 18 bases between them. Germline V lookup: CDR1 SNHLY, CDR2 FYNNEI. CDR3 in amino acids: CASSENPRELSNTIYF. In nucleotides, the CDR3 is TGTGCCAGCAGTGAAAACCCCAGGGAATTATCGAACACCATATATTTT.

J is TRBJ1-4 and V is TRBV2; D gene unclear. The CDR3 consists of 15 residues. CDR1 and CDR2 (germline): SNHLY, FYNNEI. Trimming took 0 bases from V and 7 from J, leaving 12 bases between them. In nucleotides, the CDR3 is TGTGCCAGCAGTGAAGCGCAAAGGAGCGGTGAAAAACTGTTTTTT. Its protein is CASSEAQRSGEKLFF. The entire variable domain, with the rest obtained from reference TRBV2 and TRBJ1-4, is as follows: EPEVTQTPSHQVTQMGQEVILRCVPISNHLYFYWYRQILGQKVEFLVSFYNNEISEKSEIFDDQFSVERPDGSNFTLKIRSTKLEDSAMYFCASSEAQRSGEKLFFGSGTQLSVL.

The chain is built from TRBV2 and TRBJ2-7; D not resolved. Per germline, CDR1 SNHLY and CDR2 FYNNEI. Trimming removed 8 bases at V and 4 bases at J, with 9 bases between. The CDR3 contains 11 residues. The CDR3 region is CASEQSYEQYF. CDR3 nucleotide sequence: TGTGCCAGCGAACAGAGTTACGAGCAGTACTTC.

This chain uses TRBV5-8 with TRBJ2-1; D might be TRBD2 (6 bases). Germline V gene data show CDR1 as SGHTS and CDR2 as YDEGEE. V lost 4 bases, J lost 4 bases, and 21 bases lay in between. The CDR3 has 17 residues. This CDR3 is CASSQFSGGTQYNEQFF. CDR3 coding DNA: TGTGCCAGCAGCCAGTTTTCTGGAGGGACCCAATACAATGAGCAGTTCTTC.

This chain joins TRBV18 and TRBJ1-2; 7 bases are shared with TRBD1. CDR1 and CDR2 from the germline V gene are KGHSH and LQKENI. Trimming cost V 2 bases and J 6 bases; bases outside gene matches: 15. The CDR3 sequence is 17 residues long. The CDR3 region is CASSPVGGGPFSDGYTF. CDR3 bases: TGTGCCAGCTCACCAGTAGGGGGCGGCCCATTTTCGGATGGCTACACCTTC. The whole variable domain, remainder taken from reference TRBV18 and TRBJ1-2, is NAGVMQNPRHLVRRRGQEARLRCSPMKGHSHVYWYRQLPEEGLKFMVYLQKENIIDESGMPKERFSAEFPKEGPSILRIQQVVRGDSAAYFCASSPVGGGPFSDGYTFGSGTRLTVV.

CDR3 protein: CASSRGGEAKNIQYF. In nucleotides, the CDR3 is TGCGCCAGCAGCCGGGGGGGAGAAGCCAAAAACATTCAGTACTTC. The chain has TRBV4-1 and TRBJ2-4, with TRBD2 identical over 7 bases. The V gene end was trimmed by 4 bases and the J gene end by 0 bases; junction bases not matched to a gene: 3. Per germline, CDR1 MGHRA and CDR2 YSYEKL. There are 15 residues in the CDR3.

The V gene is TRBV29-1, the J gene TRBJ1-1; unclear D gene. This CDR3 region has 10 residues. Trimming cost V 3 bases and J 11 bases, with 10 bases left between them. In germline, CDR1 is SQVTM, CDR2 ANQGSEA. Written as DNA, the CDR3 is TGCAGCGTTGAGGTTAGAGGGGCTTTCTTT. It yields the protein CSVEVRGAFF.